This T cell receptor (beta chain) is drawn from a study of blood T cells in healthy people across ages. This clonotype was counted only a few times. The authors ran a second PCR of roughly 6 to 12 cycles using a sample-barcoded 5' primer and a J-beta primer mix. TCRdb ran MiXCR on the 5' RACE reads and lists one entry per CDR3 protein. The table records about 1.1 million distinct CDR3 sequences, roughly two fifths of them present only once. This CDR3 spans 14 amino acids. Between the trimmed V and J ends, which lost 6 bases and 4 bases, there was a span of 15 bases. This TCR was sampled from a man aged 18 to 29 in good health. The V and J genes are TRBV12-3 or TRBV12-4 and TRBJ1-1, with D perhaps TRBD1 (6 bases). Sequencing was performed on blood. Here the CDR3 reads CASSPLADSTEAFF. CDR3 in DNA: TGTGCCAGCAGCCCTTTGGCGGACAGCACTGAAGCTTTCTTT.